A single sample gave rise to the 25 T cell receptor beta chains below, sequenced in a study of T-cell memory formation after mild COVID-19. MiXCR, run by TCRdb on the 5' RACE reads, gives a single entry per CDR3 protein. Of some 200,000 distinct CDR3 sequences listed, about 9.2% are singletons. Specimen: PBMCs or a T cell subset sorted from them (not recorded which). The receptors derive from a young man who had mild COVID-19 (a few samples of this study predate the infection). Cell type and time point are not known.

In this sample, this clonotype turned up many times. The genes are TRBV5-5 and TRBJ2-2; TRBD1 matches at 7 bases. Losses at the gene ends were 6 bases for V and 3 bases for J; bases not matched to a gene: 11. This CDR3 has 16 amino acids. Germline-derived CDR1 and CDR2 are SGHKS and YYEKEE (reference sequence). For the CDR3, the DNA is TGTGCCAGCACCAAGAAACAGGGGCGAGACACCGGGGAGCTGTTTTTT. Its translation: CASTKKQGRDTGELFF.

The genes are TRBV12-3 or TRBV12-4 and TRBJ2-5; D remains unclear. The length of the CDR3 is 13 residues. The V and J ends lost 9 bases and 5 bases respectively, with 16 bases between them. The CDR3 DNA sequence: TGTGCCAGTATTGCCCCCGGGTCGGAGACCCAGTACTTC. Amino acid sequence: CASIAPGSETQYF.

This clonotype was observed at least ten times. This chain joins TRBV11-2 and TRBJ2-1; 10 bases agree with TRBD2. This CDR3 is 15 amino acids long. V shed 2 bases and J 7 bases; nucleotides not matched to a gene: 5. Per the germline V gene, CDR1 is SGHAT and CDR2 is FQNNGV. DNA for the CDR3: TGTGCCAGCAGCTTACGACTAGCGGGCCGGAATGAGCAGTTCTTC. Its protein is CASSLRLAGRNEQFF.

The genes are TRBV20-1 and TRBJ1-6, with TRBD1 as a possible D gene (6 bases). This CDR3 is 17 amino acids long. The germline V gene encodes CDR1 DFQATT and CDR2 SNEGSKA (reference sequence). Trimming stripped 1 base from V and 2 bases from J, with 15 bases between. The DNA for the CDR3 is TGCAGTGCTAGAGTGGGGGCTAGGAAGACCTATAATTCACCCCTCCACTTT. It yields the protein CSARVGARKTYNSPLHF.

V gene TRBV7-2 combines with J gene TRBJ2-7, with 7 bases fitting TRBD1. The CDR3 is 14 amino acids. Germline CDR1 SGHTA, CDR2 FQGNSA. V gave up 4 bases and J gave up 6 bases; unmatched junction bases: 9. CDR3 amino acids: CASSWAGTASEQYV. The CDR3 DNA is TGTGCCAGCAGCTGGGCCGGGACAGCTAGCGAGCAGTACGTC.

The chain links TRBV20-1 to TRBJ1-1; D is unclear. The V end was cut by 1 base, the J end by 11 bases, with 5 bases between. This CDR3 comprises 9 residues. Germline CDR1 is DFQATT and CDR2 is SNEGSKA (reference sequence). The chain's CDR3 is CSARGEAFF. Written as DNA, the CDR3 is TGCAGTGCTAGAGGGGAGGCTTTCTTT.

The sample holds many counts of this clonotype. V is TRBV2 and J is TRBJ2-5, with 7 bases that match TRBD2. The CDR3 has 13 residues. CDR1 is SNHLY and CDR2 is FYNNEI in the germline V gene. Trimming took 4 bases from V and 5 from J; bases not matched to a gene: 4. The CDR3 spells CASSASRGETQYF. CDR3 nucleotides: TGTGCCAGCAGTGCCTCGCGGGGGGAGACCCAGTACTTC. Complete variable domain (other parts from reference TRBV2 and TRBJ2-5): EPEVTQTPSHQVTQMGQEVILRCVPISNHLYFYWYRQILGQKVEFLVSFYNNEISEKSEIFDDQFSVERPDGSNFTLKIRSTKLEDSAMYFCASSASRGETQYFGPGTRLLVL.

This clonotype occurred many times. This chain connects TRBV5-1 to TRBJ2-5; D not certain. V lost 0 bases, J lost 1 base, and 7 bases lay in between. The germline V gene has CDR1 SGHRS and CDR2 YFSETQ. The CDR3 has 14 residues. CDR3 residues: CASSLGPIQETQYF. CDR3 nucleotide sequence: TGCGCCAGCAGCTTGGGACCCATCCAAGAGACCCAGTACTTC.

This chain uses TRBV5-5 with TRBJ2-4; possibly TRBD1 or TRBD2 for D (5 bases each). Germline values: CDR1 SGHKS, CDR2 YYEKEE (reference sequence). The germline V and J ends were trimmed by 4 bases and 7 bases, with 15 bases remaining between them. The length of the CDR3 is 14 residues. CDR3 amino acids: CASSAGLEGNIQYF. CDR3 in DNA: TGTGCCAGCAGCGCCGGGCTAGAGGGGAACATTCAGTACTTC.

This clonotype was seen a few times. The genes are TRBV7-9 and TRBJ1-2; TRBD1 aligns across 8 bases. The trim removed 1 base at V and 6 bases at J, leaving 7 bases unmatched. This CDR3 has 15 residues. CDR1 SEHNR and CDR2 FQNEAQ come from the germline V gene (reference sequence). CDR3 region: CASSLGVQGAHGYTF. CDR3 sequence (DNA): TGTGCCAGCAGCTTAGGTGTGCAGGGGGCGCATGGCTACACCTTC.

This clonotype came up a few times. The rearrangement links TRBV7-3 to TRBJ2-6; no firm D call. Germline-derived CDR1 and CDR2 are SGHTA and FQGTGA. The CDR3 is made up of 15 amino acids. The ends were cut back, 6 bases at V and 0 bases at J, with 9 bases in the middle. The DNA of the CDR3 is TGTGCCAGCAGGTCGACATTCTCTGGGGCCAACGTCCTGACTTTC. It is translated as CASRSTFSGANVLTF.

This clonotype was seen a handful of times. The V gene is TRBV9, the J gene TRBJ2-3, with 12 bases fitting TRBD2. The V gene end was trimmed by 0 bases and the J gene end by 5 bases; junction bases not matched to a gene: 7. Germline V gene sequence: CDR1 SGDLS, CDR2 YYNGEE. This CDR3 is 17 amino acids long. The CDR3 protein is CASSVVASGGAGDTQYF. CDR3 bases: TGTGCCAGCAGCGTAGTAGCTAGCGGGGGGGCCGGAGATACGCAGTATTTT.

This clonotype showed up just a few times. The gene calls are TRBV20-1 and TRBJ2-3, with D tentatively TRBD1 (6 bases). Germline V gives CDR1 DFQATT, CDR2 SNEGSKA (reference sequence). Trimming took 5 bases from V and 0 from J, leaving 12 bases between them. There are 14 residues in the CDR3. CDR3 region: CSAQRTASTDTQYF. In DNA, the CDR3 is TGCAGTGCTCAGAGGACAGCTAGCACAGATACGCAGTATTTT.

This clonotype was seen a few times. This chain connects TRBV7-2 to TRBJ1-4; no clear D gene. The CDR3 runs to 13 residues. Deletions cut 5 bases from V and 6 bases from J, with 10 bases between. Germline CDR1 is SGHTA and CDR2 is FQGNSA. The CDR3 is CASSRLSHEKLFF. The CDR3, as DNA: TGTGCCAGCAGCCGCCTGTCTCATGAAAAACTGTTTTTT.

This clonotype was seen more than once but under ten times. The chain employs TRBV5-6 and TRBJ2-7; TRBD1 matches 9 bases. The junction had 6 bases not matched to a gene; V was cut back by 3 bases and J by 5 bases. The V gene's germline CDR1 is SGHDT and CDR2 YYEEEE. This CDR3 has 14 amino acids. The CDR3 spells CASSSGTGRNEQYV. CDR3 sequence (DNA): TGTGCCAGCAGCTCCGGGACAGGGAGAAACGAGCAGTACGTC.

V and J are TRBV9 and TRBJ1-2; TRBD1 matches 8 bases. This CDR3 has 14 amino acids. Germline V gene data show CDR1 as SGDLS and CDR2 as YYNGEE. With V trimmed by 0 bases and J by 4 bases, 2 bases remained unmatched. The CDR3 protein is CASSVETGGYGYTF. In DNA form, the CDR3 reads TGTGCCAGCAGCGTAGAAACAGGGGGCTATGGCTACACCTTC.

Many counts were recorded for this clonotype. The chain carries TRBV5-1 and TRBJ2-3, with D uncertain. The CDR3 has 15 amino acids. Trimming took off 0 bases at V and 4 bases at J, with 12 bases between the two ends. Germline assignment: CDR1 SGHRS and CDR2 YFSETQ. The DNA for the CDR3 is TGCGCCAGCAGCTTGGGGCAGAATAGTGCAGATACGCAGTATTTT. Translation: CASSLGQNSADTQYF.

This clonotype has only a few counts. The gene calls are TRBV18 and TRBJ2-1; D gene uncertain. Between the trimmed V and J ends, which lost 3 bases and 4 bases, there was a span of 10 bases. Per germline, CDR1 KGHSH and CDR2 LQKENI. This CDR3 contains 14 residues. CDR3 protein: CASSPGTPYNEQFF. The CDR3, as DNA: TGTGCCAGCTCACCGGGCACACCTTACAATGAGCAGTTCTTC.

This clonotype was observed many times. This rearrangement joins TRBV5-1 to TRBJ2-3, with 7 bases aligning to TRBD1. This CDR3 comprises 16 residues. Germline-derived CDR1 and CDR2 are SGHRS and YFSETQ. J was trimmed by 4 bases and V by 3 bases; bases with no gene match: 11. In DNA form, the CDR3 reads TGCGCCAGCAGCTCGACAGGGTACGTTTCCGCAGATACGCAGTATTTT. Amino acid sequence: CASSSTGYVSADTQYF.

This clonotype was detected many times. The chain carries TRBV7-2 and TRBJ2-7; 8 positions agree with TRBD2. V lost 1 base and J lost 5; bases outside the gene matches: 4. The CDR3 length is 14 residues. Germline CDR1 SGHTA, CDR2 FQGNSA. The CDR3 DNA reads TGTGCCAGCAGCTTAGTGCGCGGGGGGCACGAGCAGTACTTC. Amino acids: CASSLVRGGHEQYF.

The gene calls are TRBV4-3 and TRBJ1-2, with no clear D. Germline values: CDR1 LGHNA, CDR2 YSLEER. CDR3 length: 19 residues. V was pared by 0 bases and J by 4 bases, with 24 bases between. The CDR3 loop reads CASSQDTSKGTLVGYGYTF. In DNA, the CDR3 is TGCGCCAGCAGCCAAGATACTTCTAAGGGAACCCTTGTAGGCTATGGCTACACCTTC.

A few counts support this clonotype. The CDR3 reads CARTGIFCGYTF. The CDR3 DNA reads as TGTGCCAGGACAGGGATTTTTTGTGGCTACACCTTC. V gene TRBV6-5 combines with J gene TRBJ1-2; 7 bases are shared with TRBD1. With V trimmed by 9 bases and J by 7 bases, 8 bases remained unmatched. Germline values: CDR1 MNHEY, CDR2 SVGAGI. The CDR3 length is 12 residues.

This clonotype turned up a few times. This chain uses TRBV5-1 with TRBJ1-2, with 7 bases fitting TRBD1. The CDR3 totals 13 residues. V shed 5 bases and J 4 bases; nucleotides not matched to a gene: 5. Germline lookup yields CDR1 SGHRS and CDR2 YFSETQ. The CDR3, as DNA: TGCGCCAGCAGAACCGGGACAGTCTATGGCTACACCTTC. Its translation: CASRTGTVYGYTF.

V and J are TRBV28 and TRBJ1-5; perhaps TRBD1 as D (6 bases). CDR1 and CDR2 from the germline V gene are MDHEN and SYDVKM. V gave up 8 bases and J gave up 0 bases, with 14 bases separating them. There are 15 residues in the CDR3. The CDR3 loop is CASQTGDYSNQPQHF. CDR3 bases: TGTGCCAGCCAGACAGGAGACTATAGCAATCAGCCCCAGCATTTT.

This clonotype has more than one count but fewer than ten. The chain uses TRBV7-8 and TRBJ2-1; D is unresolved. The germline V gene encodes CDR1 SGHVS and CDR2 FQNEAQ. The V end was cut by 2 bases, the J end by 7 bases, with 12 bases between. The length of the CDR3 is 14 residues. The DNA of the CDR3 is TGTGCCAGCAGCTTACGGGCCGATCGAAATGAGCAGTTCTTC. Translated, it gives CASSLRADRNEQFF.